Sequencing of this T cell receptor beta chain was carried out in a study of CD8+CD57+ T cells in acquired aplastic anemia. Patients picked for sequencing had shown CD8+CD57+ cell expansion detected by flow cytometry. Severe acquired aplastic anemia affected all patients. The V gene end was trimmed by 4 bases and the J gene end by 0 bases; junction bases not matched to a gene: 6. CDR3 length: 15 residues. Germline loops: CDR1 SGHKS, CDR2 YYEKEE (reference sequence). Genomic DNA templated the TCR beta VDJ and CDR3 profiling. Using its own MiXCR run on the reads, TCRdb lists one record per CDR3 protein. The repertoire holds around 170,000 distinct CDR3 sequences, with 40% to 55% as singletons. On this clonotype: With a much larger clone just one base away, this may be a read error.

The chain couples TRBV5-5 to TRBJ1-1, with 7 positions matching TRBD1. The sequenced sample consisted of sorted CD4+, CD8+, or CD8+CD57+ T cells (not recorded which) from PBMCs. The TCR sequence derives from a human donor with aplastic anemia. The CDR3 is CASSQADRVNTEAFF. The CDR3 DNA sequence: TGTGCCAGCAGCCAAGCTGACAGGGTGAACACTGAAGCTTTCTTT.